The 20 T cell receptor beta chains below all came from one sample that was sequenced in a study of shared clonotypes between healthy human individuals. Clones were read by immunoSEQ multiplex PCR, and TCRdb kept only the in-frame ones, dropping some. The table records 2,500,000 or so clones, less than 95% of them present only once. Material: naive CD4+ T cells from PBMCs. Subset described: CD45RA+ positively selected. These receptors all stem from a man aged 18 to 35 in good health. Some clones in this sample may be carry-over from other donors' samples.

The V gene is TRBV4-2, the J gene TRBJ2-7, with D tentatively TRBD1 (5 bases). CDR3 length: 16 amino acids. The ends were cut back, 0 bases at V and 1 base at J, with 13 bases in the middle. CDR1 is LGHNA, CDR2 YNFKEQ, per germline. The CDR3 protein is CASSQDQTAPSYEQYF. The CDR3 nucleotides read TGTGCCAGCAGCCAAGATCAGACAGCACCATCCTACGAGCAGTACTTC.

This chain connects TRBV11-1 to TRBJ2-5, with D perhaps matching TRBD2 (6 bases). Trimming stripped 1 base from V and 4 bases from J, with 7 bases between. The CDR3 is 13 amino acids. CDR1 and CDR2 from the germline V gene are SGHAT and FQDESV (reference sequence). The CDR3 sequence is CASSLGLVETQYF. In DNA form, the CDR3 reads TGTGCCAGCAGCTTAGGACTAGTAGAGACCCAGTACTTC.

The chain recombines TRBV6-5 with TRBJ2-1; TRBD1 might be the D (6 bases). The CDR3 length is 14 residues. The V gene's germline CDR1 is MNHEY and CDR2 SVGAGI. Trimming removed 6 bases from V and 5 bases from J, with 14 bases in between. In nucleotides, the CDR3 is TGTGCCAGCAGCAGGACAGCCACTCACAATGAGCAGTTCTTC. Translation: CASSRTATHNEQFF.

This chain joins TRBV30 and TRBJ2-2, with D perhaps TRBD1 (6 bases). This CDR3 is 16 amino acids long. Germline CDR1 is GTSNPN and CDR2 is SVGIG (reference sequence). The V end lost 2 bases, the J end lost 0 bases, and 13 bases lay between the germline ends. The chain's CDR3 is CAWSRWTASNTGELFF. Written as DNA, the CDR3 is TGTGCCTGGAGTCGGTGGACAGCTTCGAACACCGGGGAGCTGTTTTTT.

The chain couples TRBV14 to TRBJ2-1; D perhaps matches TRBD2 (5 bases). Germline V gives CDR1 SGHDN, CDR2 FVKESK. There are 18 residues in the CDR3. Trimming removed 4 bases from V and 0 bases from J, with 19 bases in between. The CDR3 protein is CASSLTGLYSSSYNEQFF. In DNA form, the CDR3 reads TGTGCCAGCAGCCTGACTGGACTCTACAGTAGCTCCTACAATGAGCAGTTCTTC.

This rearrangement joins TRBV28 to TRBJ2-7, with 9 bases matching TRBD2. From germline, CDR1 is MDHEN and CDR2 SYDVKM. This CDR3 contains 16 residues. The V segment lost 5 bases and the J segment 2 bases; nucleotides outside the gene matches: 10. CDR3 protein: CASSLHRVAGAYEQYF. The CDR3 region has the DNA TGTGCCAGCAGTCTCCATAGGGTAGCGGGAGCCTACGAGCAGTACTTC. Looking up the rest from reference TRBV28 and TRBJ2-7 gives the full variable domain: DVKVTQSSRYLVKRTGEKVFLECVQDMDHENMFWYRQDPGLGLRLIYFSYDVKMKEKGDIPEGYSVSREKKERFSLILESASTNQTSMYLCASSLHRVAGAYEQYFGPGTRLTVT.

The chain has TRBV28 and TRBJ1-5, with TRBD1 matching 7 bases. J lost 0 bases, V lost 8 bases, and 7 bases had no gene match. Germline loops: CDR1 MDHEN, CDR2 SYDVKM. This CDR3 is 15 amino acids long. CDR3 nucleotides: TGTGCCAGCCGAGGGGGACAGTATAGCAATCAGCCCCAGCATTTT. Protein sequence: CASRGGQYSNQPQHF.

This rearrangement joins TRBV21-1 to TRBJ1-1; the D segment call TRBD1 is taken from the table without a DNA check. TRBV21-1 is a pseudogene. The CDR3 is made up of 18 amino acids. The CDR3 region is CASSKKGAFRVMNTEAFF. The CDR3 region has the DNA TGTGCCAGCAGCAAAAAAGGAGCTTTCAGGGTCATGAACACTGAAGCTTTCTTT.

V and J are TRBV19 and TRBJ1-4, with a possible D match to TRBD1 (5 bases). With 8 bases removed from V and 9 bases from J, the gap between germline ends came to 19 bases. This CDR3 region has 14 residues. Germline CDR1 is LNHDA and CDR2 is SQIVND (reference sequence). CDR3 in amino acids: CASSQGGVLKKLFF. CDR3 coding DNA: TGTGCCAGTTCGCAGGGAGGAGTTTTGAAAAAACTGTTTTTT.

CDR3 DNA sequence: TGTGCCAGCAGACAGGGGGCTGAAGCTTTCTTT. This encodes CASRQGAEAFF. The chain joins TRBV2 to TRBJ1-1, with 8 bases fitting TRBD1. Trimming cost V 6 bases and J 6 bases; bases outside gene matches: 0. CDR3 length: 11 amino acids. Germline assignment: CDR1 SNHLY and CDR2 FYNNEI.

The chain has TRBV20-1 and TRBJ1-2; D gene ambiguous. The CDR3 is made up of 11 amino acids. Germline CDR1 DFQATT, CDR2 SNEGSKA (reference sequence). Trimming took 5 bases from V and 4 from J, leaving 8 bases between them. CDR3 sequence: CSAGKSYGYTF. In DNA form, the CDR3 reads TGCAGTGCTGGAAAGAGCTATGGCTACACCTTC.

This chain connects TRBV5-5 to TRBJ2-3; 7 nucleotides match TRBD2. The germline V gene encodes CDR1 SGHKS and CDR2 YYEKEE (reference sequence). V dropped 2 bases and J dropped 1; count of bases not matched to a gene: 1. CDR3 length: 14 amino acids. CDR3 DNA: TGTGCCAGCAGCTTAGCGGGGCGCACAGATACGCAGTATTTT. Translating gives CASSLAGRTDTQYF. Full variable domain (remainder filled in from reference TRBV5-5 and TRBJ2-3): DAGVTQSPTHLIKTRGQQVTLRCSPISGHKSVSWYQQVLGQGPQFIFQYYEKEERGRGNFPDRFSARQFPNYSSELNVNALLLGDSALYLCASSLAGRTDTQYFGPGTRLTVL.

As to this clone: The same CDR3 also results from other DNA sequences found in this sample. This chain joins TRBV10-3 and TRBJ2-1, with a weak D call TRBD2 (6 bases). CDR1 and CDR2 (germline): ENHRY, SYGVKD. CDR3 length: 16 residues. V gave up 0 bases and J gave up 0 bases, with 9 bases separating them. This CDR3 is CAISESGGSSYNEQFF. The CDR3 coding sequence is TGTGCCATCAGTGAGTCAGGAGGGAGCTCCTACAATGAGCAGTTCTTC.

The chain recombines TRBV15 with TRBJ2-7; D uncertain. This CDR3 region has 15 residues. Germline-derived CDR1 and CDR2 are LNHNV and YYDKDF (reference sequence). V was pared by 5 bases and J by 0 bases, with 14 bases between. CDR3 nucleotide sequence: TGTGCCACCAGCCCATTAGGTCAGGCCTCCTACGAGCAGTACTTC. Translated: CATSPLGQASYEQYF.

The chain links TRBV7-3 to TRBJ1-1; 8 positions agree with TRBD1. There are 16 residues in the CDR3. CDR1 SGHTA and CDR2 FQGTGA come from the germline V gene. V gave up 5 bases and J gave up 1 base; unmatched junction bases: 9. The CDR3 DNA is TGTGCCAGCAGCCCTCGGACAGGGTTAGGGAACACTGAAGCTTTCTTT. This translates into CASSPRTGLGNTEAFF.

The rearrangement joins TRBV4-1 to TRBJ2-7, with D maybe TRBD2 (6 bases). V lost 1 base to trimming and J lost 4 bases, with 17 bases between them. CDR3 length: 16 amino acids. In germline, CDR1 is MGHRA, CDR2 YSYEKL. CDR3 region: CASSQVLAGSEYEQYF. Here the CDR3 DNA reads TGCGCCAGCAGCCAAGTTTTGGCGGGATCGGAGTACGAGCAGTACTTC.

The rearrangement joins TRBV28 to TRBJ2-3, with TRBD2 as a possible D gene (6 bases). Germline values: CDR1 MDHEN, CDR2 SYDVKM. V dropped 5 bases and J dropped 1 base, with 10 bases sitting between them. This CDR3 is built from 14 residues. The CDR3 loop is CASSAASGTDTQYF. The CDR3 region has the DNA TGTGCCAGCAGTGCCGCTAGCGGCACAGATACGCAGTATTTT.

This chain uses TRBV7-3 with TRBJ2-3; D possibly corresponds to TRBD1 (6 bases). This CDR3 contains 16 residues. V lost 2 bases to trimming and J lost 1 base, with 13 bases between them. Germline values: CDR1 SGHTA, CDR2 FQGTGA. The CDR3 DNA sequence: TGTGCCAGCAGCTTAGGACCGGGACAAGGCACAGATACGCAGTATTTT. This gives the protein CASSLGPGQGTDTQYF.

In regard to this clone: Other DNA sequences of this sample code for an identical CDR3. V usage is TRBV5-1 and J usage is TRBJ2-3; the D is unclear. The CDR3 is 12 amino acids. Germline lookup yields CDR1 SGHRS and CDR2 YFSETQ. V was shortened by 4 bases and J by 2 bases, with 5 bases between the two germline ends. The CDR3: CASSLPTDTQYF. For the CDR3, the DNA is TGCGCCAGCAGCCTACCCACAGATACGCAGTATTTT.

Worth noting for this clone: Other DNA sequences from this sample encode an identical CDR3 as well. The gene calls are TRBV7-3 and TRBJ2-5, with unresolved D. Germline V lookup: CDR1 SGHTA, CDR2 FQGTGA. Trimming left V 2 bases short and J 5 bases short, with 9 bases between. There are 13 residues in the CDR3. CDR3 sequence: CASSLSPAETQYF. For the CDR3, the DNA is TGTGCCAGCAGCTTATCCCCGGCGGAGACCCAGTACTTC. The complete variable domain, with remaining parts taken from reference TRBV7-3 and TRBJ2-5, reads GAGVSQTPSNKVTEKGKYVELRCDPISGHTALYWYRQSLGQGPEFLIYFQGTGAADDSGLPNDRFFAVRPEGSVSTLKIQRTERGDSAVYLCASSLSPAETQYFGPGTRLLVL.